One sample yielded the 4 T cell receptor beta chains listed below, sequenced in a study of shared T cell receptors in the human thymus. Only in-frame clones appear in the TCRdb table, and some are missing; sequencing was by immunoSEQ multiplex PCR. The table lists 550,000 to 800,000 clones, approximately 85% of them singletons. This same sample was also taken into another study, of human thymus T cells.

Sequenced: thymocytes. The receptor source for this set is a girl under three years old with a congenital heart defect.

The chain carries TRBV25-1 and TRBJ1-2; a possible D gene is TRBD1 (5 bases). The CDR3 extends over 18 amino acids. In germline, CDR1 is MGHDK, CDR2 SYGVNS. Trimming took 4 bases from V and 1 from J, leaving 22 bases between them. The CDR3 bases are TGTGCCAGCAGTGGCCCCGGGGGAATTTTCTGGATTAACTATGGCTACACCTTC. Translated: CASSGPGGIFWINYGYTF.

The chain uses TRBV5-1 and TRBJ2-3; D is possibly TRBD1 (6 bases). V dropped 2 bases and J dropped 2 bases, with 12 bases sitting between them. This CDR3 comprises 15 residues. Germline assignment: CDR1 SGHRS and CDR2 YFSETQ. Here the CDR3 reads CASSLEGENTDTQYF. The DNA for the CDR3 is TGCGCCAGCAGCTTAGAGGGGGAGAACACAGATACGCAGTATTTT. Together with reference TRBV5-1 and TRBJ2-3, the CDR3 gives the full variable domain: KAGVTQTPRYLIKTRGQQVTLSCSPISGHRSVSWYQQTPGQGLQFLFEYFSETQRNKGNFPGRFSGRQFSNSRSEMNVSTLELGDSALYLCASSLEGENTDTQYFGPGTRLTVL.

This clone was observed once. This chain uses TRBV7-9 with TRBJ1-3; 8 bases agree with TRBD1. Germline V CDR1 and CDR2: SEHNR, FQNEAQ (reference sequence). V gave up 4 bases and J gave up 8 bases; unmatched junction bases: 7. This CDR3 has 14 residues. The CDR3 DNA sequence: TGTGCCAGCAGCTGGATCAGGGGGCATCACACCATATATTTT. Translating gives CASSWIRGHHTIYF.

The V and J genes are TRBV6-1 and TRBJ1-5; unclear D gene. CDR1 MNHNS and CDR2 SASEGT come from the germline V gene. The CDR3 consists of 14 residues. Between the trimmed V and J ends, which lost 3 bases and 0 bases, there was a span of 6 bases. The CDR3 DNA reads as TGTGCCAGCAGTGATCGACTTAGCAATCAGCCCCAGCATTTT. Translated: CASSDRLSNQPQHF.